This T cell receptor beta chain was found in a study of blood T cell repertoires in COVID-19. About the research overall: Both acute and convalescent COVID-19 samples were obtained from the United States, Italy and Spain. The analysed material was cDNA or gDNA that came from T cells, B-cell-depleted T cells, or PBMCs.

Germline values: CDR1 MGHRA, CDR2 YSYEKL. V was trimmed by 0 bases and J by 3 bases, leaving 9 bases between them. The CDR3 has 16 residues. In the study's own analysis: Estimates of nucleated cell counts were drawn from the amplification of reference gene primers. Assay used: immunoSEQ multiplex PCR; TCRdb lists only in-frame clones, some missing. V and J calls and clone size are as listed in that table; D and trimming were resolved from the DNA. The sample holds about 240,000 clones, roughly 80% seen once. Sequencing input: peripheral blood. The chain couples TRBV4-1 to TRBJ2-6; D is ambiguous. The receptor was isolated from an older woman with active or convalescent COVID-19. The CDR3 protein is CASSQELSGGANVLTF. As DNA, the CDR3 is TGCGCCAGCAGCCAAGAGCTAAGTGGTGGGGCCAACGTCCTGACTTTC.